This T cell receptor beta chain was identified during a study of T-cell reconstitution after alpha-beta-depleted transplantation in children. Trimming took 5 bases from V and 3 from J; bases not matched to a gene: 6. From germline, CDR1 is SGDLS and CDR2 YYNGEE. The CDR3 covers 15 residues. Unique molecular identifiers featured in how the TCRbeta library was prepared. Each CDR3 protein gets one entry after TCRdb re-called the PCR reads with MiXCR. Among some 500,000 distinct CDR3 sequences listed, about 16% were seen once. The origin of this receptor is a human donor who donated a stem cell graft to a child with acute lymphoblastic leukemia. Sequencing was performed on PBMCs from the stem cell graft donor, taken from the stem cell graft. V usage is TRBV9 and J usage is TRBJ2-2, with 8 bases fitting TRBD2. The CDR3 loop is CASRGAGGDTGELFF. In DNA form, the CDR3 reads TGTGCCAGCAGGGGGGCGGGAGGCGACACCGGGGAGCTGTTTTTT.